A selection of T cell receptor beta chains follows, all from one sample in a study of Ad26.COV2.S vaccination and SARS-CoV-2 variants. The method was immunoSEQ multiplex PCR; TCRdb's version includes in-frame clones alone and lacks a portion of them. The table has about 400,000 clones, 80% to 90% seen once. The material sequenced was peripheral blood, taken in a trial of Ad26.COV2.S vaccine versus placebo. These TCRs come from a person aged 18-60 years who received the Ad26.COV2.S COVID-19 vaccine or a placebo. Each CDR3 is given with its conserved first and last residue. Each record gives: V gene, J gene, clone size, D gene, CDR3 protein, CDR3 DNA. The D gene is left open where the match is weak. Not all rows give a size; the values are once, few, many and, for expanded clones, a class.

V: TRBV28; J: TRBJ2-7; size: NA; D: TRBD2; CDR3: CASTPAGGPDEQYF; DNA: TGTGCCAGCACCCCAGCGGGAGGGCCGGATGAGCAGTACTTC
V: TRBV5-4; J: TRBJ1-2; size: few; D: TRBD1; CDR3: CASSLGDSRLYGYTF; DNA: TGTGCCAGCAGCTTAGGGGACAGCAGGCTCTATGGCTACACCTTC
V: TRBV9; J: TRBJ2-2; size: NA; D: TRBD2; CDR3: CASGASGNTGELFF; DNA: TGTGCCAGCGGCGCTAGCGGGAACACCGGGGAGCTGTTTTTT
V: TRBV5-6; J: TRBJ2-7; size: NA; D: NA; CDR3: CASSLGSRHREQYF; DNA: TGTGCCAGCAGCTTGGGTTCTCGGCACCGCGAGCAGTACTTC
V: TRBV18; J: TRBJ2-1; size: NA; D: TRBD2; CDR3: CASSLSGGDYNEQFF; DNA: TGTGCCAGCTCACTTAGCGGGGGGGACTACAATGAGCAGTTCTTC
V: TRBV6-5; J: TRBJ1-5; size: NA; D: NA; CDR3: CASSYSAGPNQPQHF; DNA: TGTGCCAGCAGTTACTCGGCCGGACCTAATCAGCCCCAGCATTTT
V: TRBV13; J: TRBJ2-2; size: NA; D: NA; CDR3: CASSLAGATGELFF; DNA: TGTGCCAGCAGCTTAGCGGGGGCTACCGGGGAGCTGTTTTTT
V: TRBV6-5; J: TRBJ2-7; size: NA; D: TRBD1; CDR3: CASSYHRGRLNEQYF; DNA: TGTGCCAGCAGTTACCACAGGGGGCGTCTTAACGAGCAGTACTTC
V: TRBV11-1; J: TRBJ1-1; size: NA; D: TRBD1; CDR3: CASSLQGYTEAFF; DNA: TGTGCCAGCAGTTTACAGGGGTACACTGAAGCTTTCTTT
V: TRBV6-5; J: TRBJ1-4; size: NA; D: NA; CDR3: CASSYGTRGEKLFF; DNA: TGTGCCAGCAGTTATGGGACGCGGGGGGAAAAACTGTTTTTT
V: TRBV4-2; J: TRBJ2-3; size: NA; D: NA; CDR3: CASSQGGGADTQYF; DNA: TGTGCCAGCAGCCAAGGTGGAGGAGCGGATACGCAGTATTTT
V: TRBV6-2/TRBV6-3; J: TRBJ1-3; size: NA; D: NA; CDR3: CASSPGGSTIYF; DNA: TGTGCCAGCAGTCCCGGGGGGAGCACCATATATTTT
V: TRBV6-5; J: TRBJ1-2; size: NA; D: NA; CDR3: CASSYDGFRGYTF; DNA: TGTGCCAGCAGTTATGATGGGTTCCGTGGCTACACCTTC
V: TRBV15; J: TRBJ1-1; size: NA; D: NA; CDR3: CATSRVVGNTEAFF; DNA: TGTGCCACCAGCAGAGTTGTGGGGAACACTGAAGCTTTCTTT
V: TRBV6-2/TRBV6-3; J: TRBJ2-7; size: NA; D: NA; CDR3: CASSLGGTGSYEQYF; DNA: TGTGCCAGCAGTTTGGGCGGGACCGGCTCCTACGAGCAGTACTTC
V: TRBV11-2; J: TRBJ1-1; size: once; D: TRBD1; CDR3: CASSQHRGRDTEAFF; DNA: TGTGCCAGCAGTCAACACAGGGGTCGGGACACTGAAGCTTTCTTT
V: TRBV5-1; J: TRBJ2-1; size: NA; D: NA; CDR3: CASSLAGTGSYNEQFF; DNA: TGCGCCAGCAGCTTGGCCGGGACCGGCTCCTACAATGAGCAGTTCTTC
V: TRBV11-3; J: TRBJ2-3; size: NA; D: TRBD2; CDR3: CASSLGLAGGGDTQYF; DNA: TGTGCCAGCAGCTTAGGCCTAGCGGGTGGGGGAGATACGCAGTATTTT
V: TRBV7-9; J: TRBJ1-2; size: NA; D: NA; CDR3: CASSLRGADYGYTF; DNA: TGTGCCAGCAGCTTAAGGGGGGCAGACTATGGCTACACCTTC
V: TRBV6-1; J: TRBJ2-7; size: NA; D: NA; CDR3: CASSERGRGSYEQYF; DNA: TGTGCCAGCAGTGAACGCGGCAGGGGATCCTACGAGCAGTACTTC
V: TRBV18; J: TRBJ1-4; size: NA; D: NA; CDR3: CASSRTENEKLFF; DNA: TGTGCCAGCTCTCGGACAGAGAATGAAAAACTGTTTTTT
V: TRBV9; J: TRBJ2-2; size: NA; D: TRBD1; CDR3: CASSARQGGVTGELFF; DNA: TGTGCCAGCAGCGCCCGACAGGGGGGAGTCACCGGGGAGCTGTTTTTT
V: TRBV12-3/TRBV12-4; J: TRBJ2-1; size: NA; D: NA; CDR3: CASSLGPYNEQFF; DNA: TGTGCCAGCAGTCTAGGACCTTACAATGAGCAGTTCTTC
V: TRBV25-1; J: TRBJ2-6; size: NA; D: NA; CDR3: CASSAITSGANVLTF; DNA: TGTGCCAGCAGTGCCATTACCTCTGGGGCCAACGTCCTGACTTTC
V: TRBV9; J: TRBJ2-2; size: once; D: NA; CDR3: CASSVVGEIGELFF; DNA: TGTGCCAGCAGCGTAGTAGGGGAAATCGGGGAGCTGTTTTTT
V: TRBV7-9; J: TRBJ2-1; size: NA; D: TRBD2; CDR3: CASSSMRLAGYNEQFF; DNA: TGTGCCAGCAGCTCAATGAGACTAGCGGGCTACAATGAGCAGTTCTTC
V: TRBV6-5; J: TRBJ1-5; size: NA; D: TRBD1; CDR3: CASRDRGGNQPQHF; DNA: TGTGCCAGCAGGGACAGGGGGGGCAATCAGCCCCAGCATTTT
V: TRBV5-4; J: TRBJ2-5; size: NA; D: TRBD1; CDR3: CASLKGGDGTQYF; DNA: TGTGCCAGCTTGAAAGGGGGCGATGGGACCCAGTACTTC
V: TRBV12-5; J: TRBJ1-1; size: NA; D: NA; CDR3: CASGPAGGAEAFF; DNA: TGTGCTAGTGGGCCCGCCGGGGGCGCTGAAGCTTTCTTT
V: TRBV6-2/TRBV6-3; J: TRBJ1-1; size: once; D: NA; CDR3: CASSTRPRDTEAFF; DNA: TGTGCCAGCAGTACCCGTCCCAGGGACACTGAAGCTTTCTTT
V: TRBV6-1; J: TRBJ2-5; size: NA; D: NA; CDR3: CASSEGRGEQETQYF; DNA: TGTGCCAGCAGTGAGGGCAGGGGCGAGCAAGAGACCCAGTACTTC
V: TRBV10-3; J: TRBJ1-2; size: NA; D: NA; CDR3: CAISETRGSYGYTF; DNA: TGTGCCATCAGTGAGACGCGGGGAAGCTATGGCTACACCTTC
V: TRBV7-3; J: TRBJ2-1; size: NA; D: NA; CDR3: CASSFGLGNEQFF; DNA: TGTGCCAGCAGCTTTGGACTGGGGAATGAGCAGTTCTTC
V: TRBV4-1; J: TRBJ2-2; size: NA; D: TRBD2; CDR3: CASTPFGGGAAGELFF; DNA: TGCGCCAGCACCCCCTTCGGCGGGGGGGCCGCCGGGGAGCTGTTTTTT
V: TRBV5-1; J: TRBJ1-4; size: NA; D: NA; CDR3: CASSLQEVPEKLFF; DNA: TGCGCCAGCAGCTTACAGGAGGTCCCTGAAAAACTGTTTTTT
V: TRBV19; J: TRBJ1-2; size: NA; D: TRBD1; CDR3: CASSIGAGADRGHGYTF; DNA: TGTGCCAGTAGTATAGGGGCAGGGGCCGACAGGGGGCATGGCTACACCTTC
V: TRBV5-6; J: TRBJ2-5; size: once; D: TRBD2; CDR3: CASSLVGGETQYF; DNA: TGTGCCAGCAGCTTGGTCGGGGGGGAGACCCAGTACTTC
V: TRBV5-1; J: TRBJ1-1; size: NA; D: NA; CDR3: CASSPTGAYMNTEAFF; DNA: TGCGCCAGCAGCCCCACGGGGGCATACATGAACACTGAAGCTTTCTTT
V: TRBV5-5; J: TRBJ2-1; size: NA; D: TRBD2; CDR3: CASSSGTSGIPREQFF; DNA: TGTGCCAGCAGCTCCGGGACTAGCGGGATTCCACGCGAGCAGTTCTTC
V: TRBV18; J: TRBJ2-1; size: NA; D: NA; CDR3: CASSPAAPSNEQFF; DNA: TGTGCCAGCTCACCTGCAGCACCATCCAATGAGCAGTTCTTC
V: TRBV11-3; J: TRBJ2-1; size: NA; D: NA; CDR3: CASSFQGANSYNEQFF; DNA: TGTGCCAGCAGCTTCCAGGGCGCAAACTCCTACAATGAGCAGTTCTTC
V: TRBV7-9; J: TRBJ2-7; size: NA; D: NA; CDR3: CASSPEDWRRVYF; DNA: TGTGCCAGCAGCCCCGAAGATTGGCGTAGGGTGTACTTC
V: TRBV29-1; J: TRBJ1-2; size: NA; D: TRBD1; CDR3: CSVERRGHLSYGYTF; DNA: TGCAGCGTTGAACGCAGGGGGCACCTCTCCTATGGCTACACCTTC